This T cell receptor (beta chain) appears in the sequencing data of a study of beta chain features in type 1 diabetes. V lost 0 bases, J lost 4 bases, and 8 bases lay in between. Germline V gene sequence: CDR1 PRHDT, CDR2 FYEKMQ (reference sequence). The CDR3 extends over 14 amino acids. Worth noting for this clone: What it recognizes is unknown.

Whole-study findings and limits: Patients with type 1 diabetes carried fewer insertions and had more deletions at their VDJ junctions.

The authors reverse transcribed all of the isolated RNA, so sequencing captured expressed TCRB transcripts. Repertoires were generated with immunoSEQ multiplex PCR, while TCRdb's copy carries only in-frame clones and drops some. The sample yields a few hundred thousand clones, 25% to 30% seen once. The rearrangement uses TRBV13 and TRBJ2-3; D remains ambiguous. The TCR was taken from a young man in good health. The sample taken for sequencing was central memory CD4+ T cells from blood. CDR3 DNA: TGTGCCAGCAGCTTAGGGACTCTTGCAGATACGCAGTATTTT. This sequence encodes CASSLGTLADTQYF.